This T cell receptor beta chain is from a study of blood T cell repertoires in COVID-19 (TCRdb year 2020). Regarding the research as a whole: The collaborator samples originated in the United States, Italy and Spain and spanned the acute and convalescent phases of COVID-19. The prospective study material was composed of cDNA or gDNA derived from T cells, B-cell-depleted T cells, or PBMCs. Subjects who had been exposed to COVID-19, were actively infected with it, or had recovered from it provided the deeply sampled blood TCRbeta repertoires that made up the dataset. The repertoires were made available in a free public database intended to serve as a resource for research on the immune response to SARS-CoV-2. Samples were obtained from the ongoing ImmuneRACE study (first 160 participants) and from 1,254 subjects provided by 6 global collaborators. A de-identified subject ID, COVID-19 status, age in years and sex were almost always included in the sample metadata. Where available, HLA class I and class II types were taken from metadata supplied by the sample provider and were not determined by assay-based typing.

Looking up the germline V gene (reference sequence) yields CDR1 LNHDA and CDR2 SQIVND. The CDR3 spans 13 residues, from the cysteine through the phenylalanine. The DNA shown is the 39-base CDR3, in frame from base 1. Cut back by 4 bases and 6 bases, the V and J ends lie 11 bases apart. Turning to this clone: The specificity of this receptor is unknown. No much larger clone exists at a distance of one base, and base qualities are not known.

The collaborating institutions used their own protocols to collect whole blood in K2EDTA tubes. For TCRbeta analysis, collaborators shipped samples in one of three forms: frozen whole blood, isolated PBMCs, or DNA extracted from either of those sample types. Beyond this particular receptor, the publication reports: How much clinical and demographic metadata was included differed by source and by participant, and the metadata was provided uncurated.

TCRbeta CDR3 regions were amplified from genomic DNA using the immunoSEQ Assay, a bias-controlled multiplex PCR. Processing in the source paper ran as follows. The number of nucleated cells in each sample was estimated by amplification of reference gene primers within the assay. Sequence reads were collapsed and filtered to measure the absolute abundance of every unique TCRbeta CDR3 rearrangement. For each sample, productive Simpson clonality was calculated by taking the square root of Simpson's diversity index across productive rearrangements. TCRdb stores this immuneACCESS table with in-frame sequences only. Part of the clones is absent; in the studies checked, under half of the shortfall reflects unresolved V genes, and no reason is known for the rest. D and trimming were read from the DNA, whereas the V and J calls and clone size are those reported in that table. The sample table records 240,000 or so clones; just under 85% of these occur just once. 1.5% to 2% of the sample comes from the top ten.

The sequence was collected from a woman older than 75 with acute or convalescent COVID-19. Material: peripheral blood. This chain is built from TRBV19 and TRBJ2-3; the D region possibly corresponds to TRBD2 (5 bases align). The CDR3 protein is CASSRRPGDTQYF. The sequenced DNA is TGTGCCAGTAGTAGGCGTCCGGGGGATACGCAGTATTTT.